These 16 T cell receptor beta chains originate from one sample sequenced in a study of cytomegalovirus exposure and HLA in healthy donors (dated by TCRdb to about 2017). Libraries came from the immunoSEQ multiplex PCR assay. For the multiplex PCR, a mixture combining 60 forward primers for TCR Vbeta segments and 13 reverse primers for TCR Jbeta segments was used. In TCRdb, the immuneACCESS table is reduced to in-frame sequences with V and J assigned. These tables do not hold every clone; where another copy was compared, an unresolved V gene accounts for under half, and the others remain unexplained. In all, the sample holds 110,000 or so clones, and roughly 82% of those were seen once. The ten largest clonotypes hold 1.5% of the sample. The sequenced sample consisted of PBMCs. Every receptor here comes from a woman between 18 and 29 years old in good health and CMV-seronegative.

The chain is built from TRBV4-1 and TRBJ2-7; TRBD2 matches at 7 bases. Germline trimming cut 3 bases from V and 0 bases from J; bases unmatched to any gene: 5. This CDR3 has 15 residues. Germline assignment: CDR1 MGHRA and CDR2 YSYEKL. The CDR3 loop is CASSHSSGYSYEQYF. The CDR3 coding sequence is TGCGCCAGCAGCCACTCTAGCGGCTACTCCTACGAGCAGTACTTC.

This sequence joins TRBV27 and TRBJ1-4; D not resolved. This CDR3 comprises 14 residues. Germline V gives CDR1 MNHEY, CDR2 SMNVEV (reference sequence). Trimming cost V 4 bases and J 6 bases, with 12 bases left between them. CDR3 nucleotide sequence: TGTGCCAGCAGTTATAGACAAGTGGATGAAAAACTGTTTTTT. This codes for CASSYRQVDEKLFF.

The chain couples TRBV7-9 to TRBJ2-7; TRBD2 aligns across 10 bases. Germline V gene sequence: CDR1 SEHNR, CDR2 FQNEAQ (reference sequence). CDR3 size: 15 residues. Trimming took 4 bases from V and 4 from J; bases not matched to a gene: 7. CDR3 DNA sequence: TGTGCCAGCAGCTCGGCTAGCGGGGGAGCTTACGAGCAGTACTTC. Translation gives CASSSASGGAYEQYF.

The table lists this clone with a count of one. The J gene is TRBJ1-1, the V gene TRBV6-1; possible D gene TRBD1, 5 bases. CDR3 length equals 14 residues. Germline assignment: CDR1 MNHNS and CDR2 SASEGT. V lost 7 bases and J 1 base, leaving 13 bases between the germline ends. CDR3 in amino acids: CASNRQSQNTEAFF. For the CDR3, the DNA is TGTGCCAGCAACCGACAGTCTCAGAACACTGAAGCTTTCTTT.

The rearrangement links TRBV19 to TRBJ1-6; 7 bases are shared with TRBD1. Germline V gene sequence: CDR1 LNHDA, CDR2 SQIVND (reference sequence). With V trimmed by 10 bases and J by 9 bases, 9 bases remained unmatched. This CDR3 has 13 residues. For the CDR3, the DNA is TGTGCCACCTCGAGGGGGCAGGGTTCACCCCTCCACTTT. It specifies CATSRGQGSPLHF.

This chain connects TRBV4-1 to TRBJ2-1; weak D call: TRBD2 (5 bases). The CDR3 consists of 15 residues. Trimming shortened V by 3 bases and J by 8 bases, and 17 bases separated the two germline ends. The germline CDR1 and CDR2 sequences are MGHRA and YSYEKL. This CDR3 is CASSHSRRTSDEQFF. CDR3 bases: TGCGCCAGCAGCCATTCAAGGCGGACTTCTGATGAGCAGTTCTTC.

The chain combines TRBV6-1 with TRBJ2-7; TRBD1 might be the D (6 bases). CDR3 length: 16 residues. V gave up 1 base and J gave up 3 bases, with 16 bases separating them. CDR1 and CDR2 from the germline V gene are MNHNS and SASEGT. The CDR3 spells CASSEGSQGLGYEQYF. CDR3 DNA sequence: TGTGCCAGCAGTGAAGGGTCCCAGGGGCTCGGCTACGAGCAGTACTTC.

The rearrangement links TRBV7-8 to TRBJ2-5; the match to TRBD2 covers 10 bases. This CDR3 region has 16 residues. V lost 5 bases, J lost 5 bases, and 11 bases stayed unmatched. CDR1 is SGHVS, CDR2 FQNEAQ, per germline. CDR3 amino acids: CASSLLHLAGEETQYF. CDR3 nucleotides: TGTGCCAGCAGCCTATTACATCTAGCGGGAGAGGAGACCCAGTACTTC.

This clone showed up just a few times. The chain recombines TRBV5-1 with TRBJ1-6, with D hard to call. V lost 5 bases, J lost 7 bases, and 10 bases lay in between. The CDR3 has 13 amino acids. Germline V lookup: CDR1 SGHRS, CDR2 YFSETQ. The CDR3 region has the DNA TGCGCCAGCAGTGAGACGGGAAATTCACCCCTCCACTTT. It yields the protein CASSETGNSPLHF.

This chain links TRBV4-2 with TRBJ2-7; TRBD2 is a possible D gene (5 bases). The germline V and J ends were trimmed by 0 bases and 0 bases, with 12 bases remaining between them. Germline V gene sequence: CDR1 LGHNA, CDR2 YNFKEQ. This CDR3 contains 16 residues. The CDR3 loop reads CASSQDFSGSSYEQYF. The CDR3 DNA sequence: TGTGCCAGCAGCCAAGATTTCAGCGGTAGCTCCTACGAGCAGTACTTC.

The rearrangement joins TRBV4-2 to TRBJ1-5, with TRBD1 identical over 7 bases. The CDR3 sequence is 18 residues long. The ends lost 0 bases at V and 1 base at J; junction bases unmatched: 9. Germline V gene lookup returns CDR1 LGHNA and CDR2 YNFKEQ. The CDR3 nucleotides are TGTGCCAGCAGCCAAGATTTGAGGGGGCTGGAAAGCAATCAGCCCCAGCATTTT. Translated, it gives CASSQDLRGLESNQPQHF.

The V and J genes are TRBV6-5 and TRBJ2-5, with 7 bases aligning to TRBD2. Germline trimming cut 0 bases from V and 5 bases from J; bases unmatched to any gene: 9. The CDR3 consists of 16 residues. Germline loops: CDR1 MNHEY, CDR2 SVGAGI. The CDR3 nucleotides are TGTGCCAGCAGTTACTCGACGGCGGGAGTGGGGGAGACCCAGTACTTC. Translated: CASSYSTAGVGETQYF.

The J gene is TRBJ2-7, the V gene TRBV9; 7 bases agree with TRBD2. CDR1 and CDR2 from the germline V gene are SGDLS and YYNGEE. V shed 0 bases, J shed 3 bases, and the junction held 6 bases outside the gene matches. The CDR3 covers 15 residues. CDR3 protein: CASSVGGRGIYEQYF. As DNA, the CDR3 is TGTGCCAGCAGCGTAGGCGGGAGAGGGATCTACGAGCAGTACTTC.

The chain has TRBV14 and TRBJ2-1, with TRBD1 matching over 7 bases. The junction had 18 bases not matched to a gene; V was cut back by 1 base and J by 9 bases. The CDR3 sequence is 18 residues long. Germline assignment: CDR1 SGHDN and CDR2 FVKESK. The CDR3 DNA reads as TGTGCCAGCAGCCAAGGTTTTAAGGGCCAGGGGGATGGACGTGAGCAGTTCTTC. Encoded protein: CASSQGFKGQGDGREQFF.

This chain's CDR3 is CATSRTRDRFYEQYF. As DNA, the CDR3 is TGTGCCACCAGCAGGACGCGGGACAGGTTTTACGAGCAGTACTTC. The rearrangement joins TRBV15 to TRBJ2-7, with 8 nucleotides matching TRBD1. Germline V gene lookup returns CDR1 LNHNV and CDR2 YYDKDF (reference sequence). The CDR3 sequence is 15 residues long. The trim removed 3 bases at V and 4 bases at J, leaving 8 bases unmatched.

This chain links TRBV5-1 with TRBJ1-2; D may be TRBD1 (6 bases). V lost 4 bases and J lost 11, with 18 bases in between. This CDR3 is built from 13 residues. Per the germline V gene, CDR1 is SGHRS and CDR2 is YFSETQ. CDR3 sequence (DNA): TGCGCCAGCAGCCCACTAATAGGGGGTCGGTACACCTTC. Translated: CASSPLIGGRYTF.